A selection of T cell receptor beta chains follows, all from one sample in a study of T cell responses to AZD1222 COVID-19 vaccine. The table came from immunoSEQ multiplex PCR; TCRdb's copy has only in-frame clones and leaves some out. In the table there are 120,000 to 150,000 clones, roughly 92% of which are singletons. Sample: peripheral blood, taken 28 days after the second AZD1222 dose. The receptors shown here come from an adult who received the AZD1222 COVID-19 vaccine. The CDR3 runs from the conserved cysteine through the conserved F or W. A D gene is named only where the DNA matches it firmly. Part of the rows lack a size; the others show once, few, many or a class for expanded clones.

>TRBV2|TRBD1|TRBJ1-2|NA
CASRRTGRYGYTF
TGTGCCAGCAGGAGGACAGGGCGCTATGGCTACACCTTC
>TRBV7-6|TRBD1|TRBJ1-2|NA
CASSLVQGAVYGYTF
TGTGCCAGCAGCTTAGTACAGGGGGCAGTCTATGGCTACACCTTC
>TRBV27|TRBD1|TRBJ1-1|NA
CASSPLPGQENTEAFF
TGTGCCAGCAGTCCTCTCCCGGGACAGGAGAACACTGAAGCTTTCTTT
>TRBV20-1|NA|TRBJ1-1|NA
CSAPENTEAFF
TGCAGTGCTCCGGAGAACACTGAAGCTTTCTTT
>TRBV5-1|TRBD1|TRBJ2-5|NA
CASSPGQAQETQYF
TGCGCCAGCAGCCCAGGACAGGCCCAAGAGACCCAGTACTTC
>TRBV27|TRBD1|TRBJ1-2|NA
CASSLRTGAYGYTF
TGTGCCAGCAGTTTAAGGACAGGGGCGTATGGCTACACCTTC
>TRBV6-6|NA|TRBJ1-5|NA
CASSPMAQPQHF
TGTGCCAGCAGCCCAATGGCTCAGCCCCAGCATTTT
>TRBV28|TRBD1|TRBJ1-1|NA
CASTTGGQGINTEAFF
TGTGCCAGCACCACTGGGGGACAGGGGATTAACACTGAAGCTTTCTTT
>TRBV6-6|NA|TRBJ2-1|NA
CASSPGHYEQFF
TGTGCCAGCAGTCCCGGACACTATGAGCAGTTCTTC
>TRBV6-5|NA|TRBJ1-1|NA
CASSYSRELNTEAFF
TGTGCCAGCAGTTACTCAAGGGAGCTGAACACTGAAGCTTTCTTT
>TRBV11-3|NA|TRBJ2-1|NA
CASSDPLGGSYNEQFF
TGTGCCAGCAGCGACCCCTTAGGGGGCTCCTACAATGAGCAGTTCTTC
>TRBV7-9|TRBD1|TRBJ2-2|NA
CASSALTGPFPGELFF
TGTGCCAGCAGCGCCCTGACAGGGCCTTTCCCCGGGGAGCTGTTTTTT
>TRBV10-3|TRBD1|TRBJ1-4|NA
CAISESTGGDEKLFF
TGTGCCATCAGTGAGTCGACAGGGGGAGATGAAAAACTGTTTTTT
>TRBV15|TRBD1|TRBJ1-1|NA
CATSGGQGPGEAFF
TGTGCCACCAGCGGGGGACAGGGGCCGGGGGAAGCTTTCTTT
>TRBV5-1|NA|TRBJ1-1|NA
CASSRQGDSMNTEAFF
TGCGCCAGCAGCCGGCAAGGCGACAGCATGAACACTGAAGCTTTCTTT
>TRBV6-5|NA|TRBJ2-2|NA
CASKKWTGELFF
TGTGCCAGCAAAAAATGGACCGGGGAGCTGTTTTTT
>TRBV6-5|NA|TRBJ1-2|once
CASRKPGQLYGYTF
TGTGCCAGCAGAAAACCGGGACAACTCTATGGCTACACCTTC
>TRBV5-1|NA|TRBJ2-1|once
CASSSRTESDEQFF
TGCGCCAGCAGCTCCCGCACCGAATCCGATGAGCAGTTCTTC
>TRBV12-3/TRBV12-4|NA|TRBJ1-5|once
CASSPTGRAQHF
TGTGCCAGCAGCCCAACAGGCAGAGCCCAGCATTTT
>TRBV10-3|NA|TRBJ1-2|NA
CAISSGRMDGYTF
TGTGCCATCAGCTCCGGACGTATGGATGGCTACACCTTC
>TRBV3-1/TRBV3-2|TRBD2|TRBJ2-3|NA
CASSPTTSGRLGTDTQYF
TGTGCCAGCAGCCCGACGACTAGCGGGAGATTAGGAACAGATACGCAGTATTTT
>TRBV5-4|NA|TRBJ1-4|NA
CASSLDGGGEKLFF
TGTGCCAGCAGCTTGGATGGCGGTGGGGAAAAACTGTTTTTT
>TRBV24-1|NA|TRBJ1-2|NA
CATSDPGRTYGYTF
TGTGCCACCAGTGATCCGGGACGGACCTATGGCTACACCTTC
>TRBV5-8|NA|TRBJ1-6|NA
CASRHRTGNSPLHF
TGTGCCAGCAGACATCGGACGGGGAATTCACCCCTCCACTTT
>TRBV18|NA|TRBJ1-2|NA
CASSRDRSSGYTF
TGTGCCAGCTCCCGTGACAGGTCGAGTGGCTACACCTTC
>TRBV5-1|NA|TRBJ1-6|NA
CASRRSRENSPLHF
TGCGCCAGTCGCCGATCAAGGGAAAATTCACCCCTCCACTTT
>TRBV10-1|NA|TRBJ1-2|NA
CASSEQGRYGYTF
TGCGCCAGCAGTGAACAGGGACGCTATGGCTACACCTTC
>TRBV9|TRBD1|TRBJ1-5|NA
CASSVAGTEDQPQHF
TGTGCCAGCAGCGTAGCAGGGACAGAGGACCAGCCCCAGCATTTT
>TRBV12-5|TRBD1|TRBJ1-4|NA
CASGIGTATNEKLFF
TGTGCTAGTGGTATAGGGACAGCAACTAATGAAAAACTGTTTTTT
>TRBV15|NA|TRBJ2-3|NA
CATSRQGGMTDTQYF
TGTGCCACCAGCAGACAGGGGGGCATGACAGATACGCAGTATTTT
>TRBV30|TRBD1|TRBJ1-4|NA
CAWRKDRATNEKLFF
TGTGCCTGGAGGAAGGACAGGGCCACAAATGAAAAACTGTTTTTT
>TRBV19|NA|TRBJ2-6|NA
CASSLRISGANVLTF
TGTGCCAGTAGTCTACGGATCTCTGGGGCCAACGTCCTGACTTTC
>TRBV29-1|NA|TRBJ1-1|NA
CSVVDRYTEAFF
TGCAGCGTTGTGGACAGATACACTGAAGCTTTCTTT
>TRBV12-1|NA|TRBJ2-2|NA
CASSLHRGRVEDTGELFF
TGTGCCAGCAGCTTACATAGAGGGCGGGTGGAGGACACCGGGGAGCTGTTTTTT
>TRBV24-1|TRBD1|TRBJ1-2|NA
CATSDFRDSVDGYTF
TGTGCCACCAGTGATTTCCGGGACAGCGTTGATGGCTACACCTTC
>TRBV6-5|NA|TRBJ1-1|NA
CASSYGTWNTEAFF
TGTGCCAGCAGTTACGGGACCTGGAACACTGAAGCTTTCTTT
>TRBV4-1|TRBD2|TRBJ2-1|NA
CASSQLFIAGERDEQFF
TGCGCCAGCAGCCAGCTATTTATAGCGGGAGAAAGGGATGAGCAGTTCTTC
>TRBV4-3|NA|TRBJ1-1|NA
CASRRNSQNTEAFF
TGCGCCAGCCGACGAAATAGCCAAAACACTGAAGCTTTCTTT
>TRBV4-2|TRBD1|TRBJ1-4|NA
CASSQAGGREKLFF
TGTGCCAGCAGCCAAGCAGGGGGACGCGAAAAACTGTTTTTT
>TRBV4-3|NA|TRBJ1-1|NA
CASSQAVSGANTEAFF
TGCGCCAGCAGCCAAGCGGTTTCAGGGGCGAACACTGAAGCTTTCTTT
>TRBV5-1|NA|TRBJ1-1|NA
CASSLGRVAEAFF
TGCGCCAGCAGCTTGGGCAGGGTGGCTGAAGCTTTCTTT
>TRBV7-2|NA|TRBJ1-5|NA
CASSFYDSDQPQHF
TGTGCCAGCAGCTTTTACGATAGCGATCAGCCCCAGCATTTT
>TRBV6-4|NA|TRBJ1-1|NA
CASRVTQNTEAFF
TGTGCCAGCAGAGTTACACAGAACACTGAAGCTTTCTTT
>TRBV2|TRBD1|TRBJ1-2|NA
CASSYDRANYGYTF
TGTGCCAGCAGTTATGACAGGGCTAACTATGGCTACACCTTC
>TRBV6-4|NA|TRBJ1-1|NA
CASSEEGGNTEAFF
TGTGCCAGCAGTGAGGAGGGGGGCAACACTGAAGCTTTCTTT
>TRBV6-1|TRBD1|TRBJ2-3|NA
CASSEGTGGYTDTQYF
TGTGCCAGCAGTGAAGGCACAGGGGGATACACAGATACGCAGTATTTT
>TRBV5-6|TRBD1|TRBJ1-5|NA
CASSNSGQTQPQHF
TGTGCCAGCAGCAACTCGGGACAGACTCAGCCCCAGCATTTT
>TRBV12-3/TRBV12-4|NA|TRBJ1-2|NA
CASSLPVARGYTF
TGTGCCAGCAGTTTACCTGTTGCAAGGGGCTACACCTTC
>TRBV7-6|TRBD2|TRBJ2-2|NA
CASSRGLAETSGELFF
TGTGCCAGCAGCCGGGGACTAGCAGAAACATCCGGGGAGCTGTTTTTT
>TRBV14|NA|TRBJ1-6|NA
CASSRGVTYNSPLHF
TGTGCCAGCAGCCGGGGGGTCACCTATAATTCACCCCTCCACTTT
>TRBV20-1|NA|TRBJ1-2|NA
CSASRGGSGYTF
TGCAGTGCTAGTAGGGGAGGGAGCGGCTACACCTTC
>TRBV28|NA|TRBJ1-5|once
CASSTWQPQHF
TGTGCCAGCAGCACCTGGCAGCCCCAGCATTTT
>TRBV6-2/TRBV6-3|NA|TRBJ2-4|NA
CASSSSGRGAKKNIQYF
TGTGCCAGCAGTTCATCAGGGAGGGGGGCTAAAAAAAACATTCAGTACTTC